Listed below are T cell receptor beta chains from one sample, sequenced in a study of naive and memory T cell subsets. TCRdb reprocessed the UMI-ligation and nested PCR reads via MiXCR and lists one record per CDR3 protein. The sample holds tens of thousands of distinct CDR3 sequences, around 10% seen once. Sequencing used skin, obtained from a tuberculin skin test site. These TCRs come from an adult in good health. Each CDR3 is given with its conserved first and last residue. A D gene is named only where the DNA matches it firmly. The size of a clone is reported for some rows only, either as once, few or many, or as a class for expanded clones.

>TRBJ2-7|NA|many|TRBV29-1
TGCAGCGCCCCCGGGCCCACCGGCGAGCAGTACTTC
CSAPGPTGEQYF
>TRBJ2-5|NA|medium-sized|TRBV7-9
TGTGCCAGCAGCTTAGAAGGGGCCTACCATCCCCAAGAGACCCAGTACTTC
CASSLEGAYHPQETQYF
>TRBJ2-1|TRBD2|many|TRBV7-9
TGTGCCAGCAGGCGTACTCAGGCGGGGGAGGATGAGCAGTTCTTC
CASRRTQAGEDEQFF
>TRBJ2-5|NA|few|TRBV6-2/TRBV6-3
TGTGCCAGCAGTTACCGCCGGGACCCTCGGGAAGGTCAAGAGACCCAGTACTTC
CASSYRRDPREGQETQYF
>TRBJ1-2|NA|NA|TRBV27
TGTGCCAGCAGTTCGAACAGCTATGGCTACACCTTC
CASSSNSYGYTF
>TRBJ1-2|NA|NA|TRBV7-9
TGTGCCAGCAGCGCCGGAGTAGGGCACCCTAACTATGGCGACACCTTC
CASSAGVGHPNYGDTF
>TRBJ2-7|NA|many|TRBV27
TGTGCCAGCAGGGAGCGTCCTATCTACGAGCAGTACTTC
CASRERPIYEQYF
>TRBJ2-2|TRBD2|few|TRBV3-1
TGTGCCAGCAGCCAAGTGATTAGCGGGTTCAACACCGGGGAGCTGTTTTTT
CASSQVISGFNTGELFF
>TRBJ2-3|NA|few|TRBV6-1
TGTGCCAGCAGTGAATGGAGGGGGTATGCAGATACGCAGTATTTT
CASSEWRGYADTQYF
>TRBJ2-1|NA|few|TRBV20-1
TGCAGTACCCGGAGGGGGCTAGCGGTACTCAATGAGCAGTTCTTC
CSTRRGLAVLNEQFF
>TRBJ1-1|NA|few|TRBV11-2
TGTGCCAGCAGGTTAGATACAGGGAACACTGAAGCTTTCTTT
CASRLDTGNTEAFF
>TRBJ2-1|NA|many|TRBV18
TGTGCCAGCTCACCGGGTTGGAGGAGTGACGTGGAGCAGTTCTTC
CASSPGWRSDVEQFF
>TRBJ2-3|NA|many|TRBV12-3/TRBV12-4
TGTGCCAGCAGTTTTGACAGTACCGGAGGGGCTACGCAGTATTTT
CASSFDSTGGATQYF
>TRBJ1-2|NA|many|TRBV29-1
TGCAGCGTCTACAATGGGGGCGACTATGGCTACACCTTC
CSVYNGGDYGYTF
>TRBJ1-5|NA|NA|TRBV7-2
TGTGCCAGCAGCGAAGGGATTAATCAGCCCCAGCATTTT
CASSEGINQPQHF
>TRBJ2-5|TRBD2|many|TRBV6-5
TGTGCCAGCATCAAAAGCGGGAGAGGTCAAGAGACCCAGTACTTC
CASIKSGRGQETQYF
>TRBJ2-2|TRBD2|many|TRBV5-5
TGTGCCAGCAGCCCGCCCGGGACTATGTACACCGGGGAGCTGTTTTTT
CASSPPGTMYTGELFF
>TRBJ2-1|TRBD1|many|TRBV24-1
TGTGCCACCAGTGATGGCGGGACAGGGGTGGGTGAGCAGTTCTTC
CATSDGGTGVGEQFF
>TRBJ2-2|TRBD1|medium-sized|TRBV11-3
TGTGCCAGCAGCTTAGCGACAGGGGCCGGGGAGCTGTTTTTT
CASSLATGAGELFF
>TRBJ2-7|NA|many|TRBV29-1
TGCAGCGTAGTAACAGGGTCTAACGAGCAGTACTTC
CSVVTGSNEQYF
>TRBJ2-7|NA|many|TRBV11-1
TGTGCCAGCAGCTTAGTTACAGCATCCTACGAGCAGTACTTC
CASSLVTASYEQYF
>TRBJ2-1|TRBD2|NA|TRBV19
TGTGCCAGTAGTCCTCCCCCCGGGACTAGCGGGAGCGATGAGCAGTTCTTC
CASSPPPGTSGSDEQFF